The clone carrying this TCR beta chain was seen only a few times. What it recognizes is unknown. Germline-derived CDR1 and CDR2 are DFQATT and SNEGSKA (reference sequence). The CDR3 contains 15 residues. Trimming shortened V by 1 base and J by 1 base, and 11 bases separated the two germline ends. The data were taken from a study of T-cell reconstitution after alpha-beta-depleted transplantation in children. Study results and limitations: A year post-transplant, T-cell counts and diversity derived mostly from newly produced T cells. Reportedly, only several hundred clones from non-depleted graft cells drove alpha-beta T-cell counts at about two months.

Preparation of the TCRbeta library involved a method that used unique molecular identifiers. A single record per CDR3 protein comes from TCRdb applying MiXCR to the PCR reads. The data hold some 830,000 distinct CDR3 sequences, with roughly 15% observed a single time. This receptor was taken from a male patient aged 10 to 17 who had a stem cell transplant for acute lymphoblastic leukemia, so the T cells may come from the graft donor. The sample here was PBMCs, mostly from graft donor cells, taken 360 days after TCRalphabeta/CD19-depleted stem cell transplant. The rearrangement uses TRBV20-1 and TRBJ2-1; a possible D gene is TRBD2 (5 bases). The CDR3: CSARGADGSYNEQFF. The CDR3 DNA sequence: TGCAGTGCTAGAGGAGCGGACGGGTCCTACAATGAGCAGTTCTTC.